The entry that follows covers one TCR beta chain sequence. Its antigen specificity is not known. There are no base qualities to consult, and no much larger clone falls within one base. These data belong to a study of blood T cell repertoires in COVID-19 (dated by TCRdb to 2019 to 2021). For context, the study as a whole: The collaborator samples originated in the United States, Italy and Spain and spanned the acute and convalescent phases of COVID-19. The material from the prospective study consisted of cDNA or gDNA derived from T cells, B-cell-depleted T cells, or PBMCs. Subjects who had been exposed to COVID-19, were actively infected with it, or had recovered from it provided the deeply sampled blood TCRbeta repertoires that made up the dataset. The repertoires were made available in a free public database intended to serve as a resource for research on the immune response to SARS-CoV-2. The samples were drawn from two sources: the first 160 participants of the ongoing ImmuneRACE study, and about 1,300 subjects contributed by 6 global collaborators. The sample metadata nearly always contained a de-identified subject ID, COVID-19 status, age in years and sex. Where available, HLA class I and class II types were taken from metadata supplied by the sample provider and were not determined by assay-based typing. Study-wide conclusions, independent of this receptor: Clinical and demographic metadata were provided uncurated, with the amount varying by source and participant.

The germline ends are 9 bases apart after V is trimmed by 0 bases and J by 5 bases. Including the terminal cysteine and phenylalanine, the CDR3 comprises 13 residues. Solely the CDR3 DNA is kept, with 39 bases framed from the first base. CDR1 and CDR2 (SGDLS, YYNGEE) derive from the germline V gene. The immunoSEQ Assay, a bias-controlled multiplex PCR, was used to amplify TCRbeta CDR3 regions from genomic DNA. Regarding the original processing steps: Within the assay, amplification of reference gene primers was used to estimate how many nucleated cells each sample contained. To quantify the absolute abundance of each unique TCRbeta CDR3 rearrangement, sequence reads were collapsed and filtered. For each sample, productive Simpson clonality was calculated by taking the square root of Simpson's diversity index across productive rearrangements. The table was pulled from immuneACCESS by TCRdb, which kept in-frame rearrangements only. Such tables lose some clones; where checked, under half of the loss comes from unresolved V genes, and the rest has no known cause. For V, J and clone size, that table is used; D and trimming come from the DNA. Present in this sample are under 200,000 clones, approximately 85% of which were seen just once. The top ten clonotypes cover roughly 9.2% of the sample.

Whole blood was collected in K2EDTA tubes by collaborating institutions according to the institutions' own protocols. For TCRbeta analysis, collaborators shipped samples in one of three forms: frozen whole blood, isolated PBMCs, or DNA extracted from either of those sample types. Sequencing was done on a sample of peripheral blood. The rearrangement joined TRBV9 to TRBJ2-7, with the D gene uncertain. The clonotype comes from a woman of 80 years or more with acute or convalescent COVID-19. The DNA sequence is given as TGTGCCAGCAGCGTAGCCCCATCCCACGAGCAGTACTTC. Translated, this is CASSVAPSHEQYF.